Below, one T cell receptor beta chain is given with its context. As yet, its antigen is unknown. TCRdb re-derived calls from the reads in MiXCR, one entry per CDR3 protein. Found here are nearly 700,000 distinct CDR3 sequences, around a third of them singletons; the top ten hold about 18%. This entry comes from a study of T cell repertoires in cytomegalovirus infection. About the research overall: As its CMV epitopes, the study selected recently identified HLA-C-restricted and well-studied HLA-B-restricted targets. Evidence of both CMV infection and a matching HLA type came from public TCR beta signatures.

General observations from the study: Clonotypes of TCR beta that were HLA-C-restricted and CMV-specific dominated the ex vivo response. The cumulative frequency of public TCR beta families distinguished individuals who carried CMV together with the relevant HLA.

The CDR3 extends over 14 amino acids. Trimming took off 6 bases at V and 9 bases at J, with 23 bases between the two ends. Per germline, CDR1 DFQATT and CDR2 SNEGSKA (reference sequence). The sample here was cultured PBMCs, taken from culture after CMV antigen stimulation. J is TRBJ1-2 and V is TRBV20-1; D remains ambiguous. The clonotype was recovered from a human donor in good health (CMV status not recorded). Some clones in this sample may be carry-over from other donors' samples. The CDR3 DNA is TGCAGTGCCCAGGCCGGGAGCGAGGGCTACCGCTACACCTTC. As protein: CSAQAGSEGYRYTF.